This passage covers 30 T cell receptor beta chains from one sample sequenced in a study of cytomegalovirus exposure and HLA in healthy donors. The primer mix had 60 Vbeta and 13 Jbeta primers. Here immunoSEQ multiplex PCR was the method, and the copy in TCRdb shows in-frame clones only, minus some. The data show approximately 270,000 clones, about 80% seen once. Sequencing was performed on PBMCs. The receptor source for this set is a girl under 10 years old in good health and CMV-seronegative.

The chain joins TRBV7-3 to TRBJ1-1; weak D call: TRBD1 (6 bases). The V end lost 5 bases, the J end lost 6 bases, and 19 bases lay between the germline ends. CDR3 size: 15 residues. CDR1 and CDR2 from the germline V gene are SGHTA and FQGTGA. DNA of the CDR3: TGTGCCAGCAGCCCTGGGGGCACAGGGAGTGCTGAAGCTTTCTTT. Protein sequence: CASSPGGTGSAEAFF.

The V gene is TRBV7-8, the J gene TRBJ2-5; 12 bases align to TRBD2. Germline V gives CDR1 SGHVS, CDR2 FQNEAQ. The V segment lost 5 bases and the J segment 4 bases; nucleotides outside the gene matches: 2. The CDR3 consists of 14 residues. The CDR3 loop is CASSMTSGGETQYF. The CDR3 nucleotides are TGTGCCAGCAGCATGACTAGCGGGGGAGAGACCCAGTACTTC.

This chain connects TRBV5-1 to TRBJ1-1; D not certain. The CDR3 length is 11 residues. V gave up 5 bases and J gave up 3 bases, with 5 bases separating them. CDR1 is SGHRS, CDR2 YFSETQ, per germline. The CDR3 DNA is TGCGCCAGCAGTCGGGACACTGAAGCTTTCTTT. This gives the protein CASSRDTEAFF.

This clone showed up just a few times. The rearrangement joins TRBV4-2 to TRBJ2-7, with 11 bases identical to TRBD1. V gave up 0 bases and J gave up 6 bases; unmatched junction bases: 4. CDR3 size: 15 residues. CDR1 LGHNA and CDR2 YNFKEQ come from the germline V gene. Here the CDR3 reads CASSQDGTGGREQYF. CDR3 nucleotide sequence: TGTGCCAGCAGCCAAGACGGGACAGGGGGTCGCGAGCAGTACTTC.

Worth noting for this clone: Other DNA sequences in the sample encode the same CDR3. This chain connects TRBV13 to TRBJ1-2; 9 positions match TRBD1. The CDR3 consists of 13 residues. CDR1 is PRHDT, CDR2 FYEKMQ, per germline (reference sequence). Unmatched junction bases numbered 1, after V lost 3 bases and J lost 5 bases. The CDR3: CASSLGQGYGYTF. DNA of the CDR3: TGTGCCAGCAGCTTGGGACAGGGTTATGGCTACACCTTC. The variable domain in full, completed from reference TRBV13 and TRBJ1-2, reads AAGVIQSPRHLIKEKRETATLKCYPIPRHDTVYWYQQGPGQDPQFLISFYEKMQSDKGSIPDRFSAQQFSDYHSELNMSSLELGDSALYFCASSLGQGYGYTFGSGTRLTVV.

The gene calls are TRBV27 and TRBJ2-5, with TRBD1 matching over 7 bases. This CDR3 is 14 amino acids long. Germline assignment: CDR1 MNHEY and CDR2 SMNVEV (reference sequence). The ends lost 6 bases at V and 5 bases at J; junction bases unmatched: 9. The CDR3 region has the DNA TGTGCCAGCAGGGGCTACAGGGGTTCGGAGACCCAGTACTTC. Translating it yields CASRGYRGSETQYF.

The chain recombines TRBV7-9 with TRBJ2-5; D is ambiguous. Trimming removed 3 bases at V and 4 bases at J, with 6 bases between. There are 12 residues in the CDR3. In germline, CDR1 is SEHNR, CDR2 FQNEAQ (reference sequence). The chain's CDR3 is CASSFERETQYF. The CDR3 DNA is TGTGCCAGCAGCTTCGAGCGAGAGACCCAGTACTTC.

This rearrangement joins TRBV7-7 to TRBJ1-1; D gene unclear. This CDR3 region has 13 residues. Germline CDR1 and CDR2: SSHAT and FNYEAQ (reference sequence). V lost 4 bases and J 2 bases, leaving 8 bases between the germline ends. The CDR3 region is CASSSNSNTEAFF. The CDR3, as DNA: TGTGCCAGCAGCTCCAACAGTAACACTGAAGCTTTCTTT.

This chain links TRBV5-4 with TRBJ1-2; 11 bases are a match to TRBD1. The V and J ends lost 5 bases and 3 bases, in that order; junction bases with no gene match: 3. Germline V CDR1 and CDR2: SGHNT, YYREEE (reference sequence). CDR3 length: 14 amino acids. CDR3 coding DNA: TGTGCCAGCAGACCGGGACAGGGGGACTATGGCTACACCTTC. It is translated as CASRPGQGDYGYTF.

The chain joins TRBV11-2 to TRBJ2-1, with D hard to call. The V gene lost 5 bases and the J gene lost 11 bases, with 13 bases spanning the gap. The CDR3 spans 12 residues. The germline CDR1 and CDR2 sequences are SGHAT and FQNNGV. CDR3 bases: TGTGCCAGCAGCCCTAGTGCCAGCCAGCAGTTCTTC. This translates into CASSPSASQQFF.

This sequence joins TRBV19 and TRBJ1-1; D unclear. Trimming took 1 base from V and 0 from J, leaving 9 bases between them. This CDR3 is 15 amino acids long. Germline lookup yields CDR1 LNHDA and CDR2 SQIVND (reference sequence). The CDR3 reads CASSIAGQLNTEAFF. In nucleotides, the CDR3 is TGTGCCAGTAGTATAGCTGGGCAGCTGAACACTGAAGCTTTCTTT.

The chain joins TRBV5-1 to TRBJ1-3; weak D call: TRBD1 (6 bases). The CDR3 is 19 amino acids. The germline CDR1 and CDR2 sequences are SGHRS and YFSETQ. V dropped 5 bases and J dropped 0 bases, with 24 bases sitting between them. The CDR3 loop is CASRTAKQGLPFSGNTIYF. Written as DNA, the CDR3 is TGCGCCAGCAGGACGGCCAAACAGGGCCTCCCTTTCTCTGGAAACACCATATATTTT.

This chain connects TRBV9 to TRBJ1-5; a possible D gene is TRBD1 (5 bases). Germline V gene lookup returns CDR1 SGDLS and CDR2 YYNGEE. CDR3 length: 15 residues. Trimming pared 1 base from V and 4 bases from J, leaving 12 bases between. CDR3: CASSVRGGKNQPQHF. The DNA of the CDR3 is TGTGCCAGCAGCGTAAGGGGCGGGAAGAATCAGCCCCAGCATTTT. Together with reference TRBV9 and TRBJ1-5, the CDR3 gives the full variable domain: DSGVTQTPKHLITATGQRVTLRCSPRSGDLSVYWYQQSLDQGLQFLIQYYNGEERAKGNILERFSAQQFPDLHSELNLSSLELGDSALYFCASSVRGGKNQPQHFGDGTRLSIL.

This chain uses TRBV4-1 with TRBJ2-5; 10 bases agree with TRBD1. CDR1 is MGHRA, CDR2 YSYEKL, per germline. With 8 bases clipped from V and 3 bases from J, the junction kept 3 bases outside the gene matches. The CDR3 loop spans 13 amino acids. The CDR3 sequence: CASQGQGKETQYF. Here the CDR3 DNA reads TGCGCCAGCCAGGGACAGGGGAAAGAGACCCAGTACTTC.

V and J are TRBV6-6 and TRBJ2-5, with TRBD1 as a possible D gene (5 bases). Trimming took 5 bases from V and 5 from J, leaving 21 bases between them. This CDR3 has 16 residues. CDR1 and CDR2 from the germline V gene are MNHNY and SVGAGI (reference sequence). The CDR3 spells CASSTGRRGVGETQYF. The CDR3 DNA reads TGTGCCAGCAGTACGGGTCGTAGGGGCGTTGGTGAGACCCAGTACTTC.

J is TRBJ1-5 and V is TRBV7-9; 8 bases are a match to TRBD1. The CDR3 is made up of 14 amino acids. Per germline, CDR1 SEHNR and CDR2 FQNEAQ (reference sequence). V shed 2 bases, J shed 6 bases, and the junction held 3 bases outside the gene matches. The CDR3 bases are TGTGCCAGCAGCTTACAGGGGGCAGGTCAGCCCCAGCATTTT. Translated: CASSLQGAGQPQHF.

This chain joins TRBV7-2 and TRBJ2-1, with a weak D call TRBD2 (5 bases). The V and J ends lost 5 bases and 0 bases respectively, with 14 bases between them. The germline gives CDR1 SGHTA, CDR2 FQGNSA. The CDR3 is 16 amino acids. CDR3 sequence reads: CASSVVVGSSYNEQFF. CDR3 DNA: TGTGCCAGCAGCGTCGTGGTAGGGAGCTCCTACAATGAGCAGTTCTTC.

The table lists this clone with a few counts. The chain carries TRBV4-1 and TRBJ2-2; 12 bases line up with TRBD2. CDR3 length: 17 amino acids. Trimming cost V 3 bases and J 3 bases; bases outside gene matches: 5. The V gene's germline CDR1 is MGHRA and CDR2 YSYEKL. CDR3 loop: CASSQPSGRAHTGELFF. CDR3 nucleotide sequence: TGCGCCAGCAGCCAGCCTAGCGGGAGGGCGCACACCGGGGAGCTGTTTTTT.

This clone came up once. The gene calls are TRBV18 and TRBJ1-1; TRBD1 might be the D (5 bases). Germline CDR1 and CDR2: KGHSH and LQKENI. The CDR3 length is 14 residues. Trimming stripped 6 bases from V and 6 bases from J, with 17 bases between. CDR3 nucleotides: TGTGCCAGCTCTCTCTCCCGGGACTTCGCTGAAGCTTTCTTT. It yields the protein CASSLSRDFAEAFF.

V is TRBV2 and J is TRBJ2-1, with TRBD2 matching 8 bases. Germline CDR1 is SNHLY and CDR2 is FYNNEI. The CDR3 runs 15 residues. The trim removed 5 bases at V and 9 bases at J, leaving 12 bases unmatched. The CDR3 sequence is CASSPQAGVHREQFF. DNA for the CDR3: TGTGCCAGCAGTCCCCAAGCGGGAGTGCATCGTGAGCAGTTCTTC.

The chain uses TRBV6-1 and TRBJ2-7, with D unresolved. The CDR3 runs 10 residues. Germline lookup yields CDR1 MNHNS and CDR2 SASEGT. V was clipped by 10 bases and J by 6 bases, with 10 bases between them. In DNA, the CDR3 is TGTGCCACGAGGTACGGCGAGCAGTACTTC. It yields the protein CATRYGEQYF.

The chain recombines TRBV2 with TRBJ2-1; 7 bases are shared with TRBD1. Germline V gene lookup returns CDR1 SNHLY and CDR2 FYNNEI. The CDR3 length is 14 residues. The ends lost 8 bases at V and 7 bases at J; junction bases unmatched: 11. The CDR3 nucleotides read TGTGCCAGCTATGACAGGGCTTACCGGAATGAGCAGTTCTTC. It specifies CASYDRAYRNEQFF. The full variable domain, with the rest looked up from reference TRBV2 and TRBJ2-1, is EPEVTQTPSHQVTQMGQEVILRCVPISNHLYFYWYRQILGQKVEFLVSFYNNEISEKSEIFDDQFSVERPDGSNFTLKIRSTKLEDSAMYFCASYDRAYRNEQFFGPGTRLTVL.

J is TRBJ1-2 and V is TRBV10-3; D is perhaps TRBD1 (6 bases). V lost 8 bases and J lost 0, with 16 bases in between. CDR3 size: 15 residues. Germline V CDR1 and CDR2: ENHRY, SYGVKD. The CDR3 region has the DNA TGTGCCATCGGGAACCAACAGGGTGCTAACTATGGCTACACCTTC. This sequence encodes CAIGNQQGANYGYTF.

V gene TRBV27 combines with J gene TRBJ2-3; TRBD2 aligns across 13 bases. CDR1 MNHEY and CDR2 SMNVEV come from the germline V gene (reference sequence). CDR3 length: 19 amino acids. V trimming: 4 bases; J trimming: 5 bases; junction bases outside the gene matches: 15. The CDR3 sequence: CASSSDNPTSGGAVDTQYF. In nucleotides, the CDR3 is TGTGCCAGCAGTTCCGATAATCCCACTAGCGGGGGGGCCGTAGATACGCAGTATTTT.

Details on this clone: Other DNA sequences in the same sample also yield this CDR3. V and J are TRBV4-1 and TRBJ2-7; 7 nucleotides agree with TRBD2. Losses at the gene ends were 2 bases for V and 6 bases for J; bases not matched to a gene: 13. The CDR3 length is 16 residues. From germline, CDR1 is MGHRA and CDR2 YSYEKL. In nucleotides, the CDR3 is TGCGCCAGCAGCCAAACCCGGACCAGCGGGATTTCCGAGCAGTACTTC. As protein: CASSQTRTSGISEQYF.

The table lists this clone with a count of one. The genes are TRBV7-7 and TRBJ2-1; D gene uncertain. This CDR3 spans 13 amino acids. V lost 1 base to trimming and J lost 6 bases, with 7 bases between them. The germline V gene encodes CDR1 SSHAT and CDR2 FNYEAQ (reference sequence). The CDR3 DNA follows: TGTGCCAGCAGCTTAGGGGCCGGCAATGAGCAGTTCTTC. Its protein is CASSLGAGNEQFF.

V usage is TRBV20-1 and J usage is TRBJ2-3; no firm D call. V was shortened by 6 bases and J by 8 bases, with 12 bases between the two germline ends. There are 11 residues in the CDR3. The germline V gene has CDR1 DFQATT and CDR2 SNEGSKA (reference sequence). CDR3 region: CSANRRGTQYF. In DNA, the CDR3 is TGCAGTGCCAACCGGAGAGGTACGCAGTATTTT.

This rearrangement joins TRBV5-4 to TRBJ2-1; D unresolved. The germline gives CDR1 SGHNT, CDR2 YYREEE (reference sequence). This CDR3 contains 15 residues. V lost 4 bases, J lost 0 bases, and 11 bases lay in between. This CDR3 reads CASSPSSSSYNEQFF. In nucleotides, the CDR3 is TGTGCCAGCAGCCCCTCTAGTAGCTCCTACAATGAGCAGTTCTTC. Together with reference TRBV5-4 and TRBJ2-1, the CDR3 gives the full variable domain: ETGVTQSPTHLIKTRGQQVTLRCSSQSGHNTVSWYQQALGQGPQFIFQYYREEENGRGNFPPRFSGLQFPNYSSELNVNALELDDSALYLCASSPSSSSYNEQFFGPGTRLTVL.

This clone was picked up a small number of times. CDR3 protein: CASNAEDQPQHF. CDR3 nucleotides: TGTGCCAGCAACGCAGAAGATCAGCCCCAGCATTTT. This chain uses TRBV2 with TRBJ1-5; no reliable D call. The CDR3 loop spans 12 amino acids. Trimming shortened V by 7 bases and J by 5 bases, and 9 bases separated the two germline ends. Germline loops: CDR1 SNHLY, CDR2 FYNNEI.

V and J are TRBV13 and TRBJ1-1; D perhaps matches TRBD1 (5 bases). Between the trimmed V and J ends, which lost 1 base and 2 bases, there was a span of 8 bases. Per germline, CDR1 PRHDT and CDR2 FYEKMQ (reference sequence). The CDR3 covers 14 residues. The DNA of the CDR3 is TGTGCCAGCAGCTTAGCTCAGGGTAACACTGAAGCTTTCTTT. Protein sequence: CASSLAQGNTEAFF.